This is a list of T cell receptor beta chains from one sample in a study of blood T cell repertoires in COVID-19. Sequenced by immunoSEQ multiplex PCR; TCRdb stores in-frame clones only, minus some. The sample shows about 160,000 clones, about four fifths of them seen only once. What was sequenced was peripheral blood. These receptors were taken from a man in his sixties with active or convalescent COVID-19. Both conserved end residues are part of each CDR3.

TRBJ1-5,TRBV2,CASSRDRNQPQHF
TRBJ2-3,TRBV5-1,CASSSGHKSTDTQYF
TRBJ2-5,TRBV5-1,CASGGGPVGETQYF
TRBJ2-1,TRBV5-1,CASSPYRGQGEQFF
TRBJ1-1,TRBV5-4,CASSSKREASNTEAFF
TRBJ1-2,TRBV29-1,CSVDTSYGYTF
TRBJ1-2,TRBV3-1/TRBV3-2,CASSQVERYGYTF
TRBJ1-5,TRBV19,CASSTYRTGNQPQHF
TRBJ2-6,TRBV4-2,CASSPQGTGANVLTF
TRBJ2-7,TRBV6-5,CASKGEGSSYEQYF
TRBJ1-5,TRBV6-5,CASSTSGGSNQPQHF
TRBJ1-2,TRBV28,CASSPGQIRNYYGYTF
TRBJ2-7,TRBV5-6,CASSLGVQGHEQYF
TRBJ1-2,TRBV9,CASSVASRGAYGYTF
TRBJ2-2,TRBV24-1,CATSEIDRGTGELFF
TRBJ1-1,TRBV7-9,CASSLGSGSTEAFF
TRBJ2-5,TRBV11-3,CASSARGKQETQYF
TRBJ2-2,TRBV10-1,CASSAGSQSSGELFF
TRBJ2-5,TRBV12-3/TRBV12-4,CASSFRDKETQYF
TRBJ2-4,TRBV11-2,CASSGGDRNIQYF
TRBJ2-3,TRBV19,CASSIEASGRYDTQYF